This T cell receptor (beta chain) originates from a study of blood T cell repertoires in COVID-19. Study-wide context: Donors in the United States, Italy and Spain gave samples during acute or convalescent COVID-19. The cDNA or gDNA used as material had been derived from T cells, B-cell-depleted T cells, or PBMCs.

In germline, CDR1 is LNHNV, CDR2 YYDKDF (reference sequence). This CDR3 region has 17 residues. With 0 bases removed from V and 10 bases from J, the gap between germline ends came to 19 bases. Per the authors' pipeline: Amplification with reference gene primers provided the estimates of nucleated cell counts. TCRdb keeps only in-frame clones here, not all; method: immunoSEQ multiplex PCR. V and J calls and clone size follow that table, whereas D and trimming were derived from the DNA. The sample lists a few hundred thousand clones; 70% to 90% were seen once. This chain links TRBV15 with TRBJ1-6; D is unclear. Sequenced material: PBMCs or T cells enriched from blood (not recorded which). The TCR originated in a woman aged 30 to 39 who had recovered from COVID-19. The DNA of the CDR3 is TGTGCCACCAGCAGAGATTATTGGACTGAAAGAAGCTCACCCCTCCACTTT. Translating it yields CATSRDYWTERSSPLHF.